This TCR beta chain comes out of a study of blood T cell repertoires in COVID-19. Study summary: Samples of COVID-19 (acute and convalescent) were obtained from the United States, Italy and Spain. PBMCs, B-cell-depleted T cells, or T cells were the source of the cDNA or gDNA that made up the material.

As processed by the authors: Estimation of nucleated cell counts relied on the amplification of reference gene primers. Libraries were prepared by immunoSEQ multiplex PCR; TCRdb keeps only in-frame clonotypes and omits some of them. V and J calls and clone size are copied from that table; D and trimming were computed from the DNA. The repertoire includes tens of thousands of clones, about 87% of them detected once, and 6% to 8.5% sits in the top ten. Germline CDR1 and CDR2: SGHTA and FQGNSA. The CDR3 extends over 13 amino acids. The germline V and J ends were trimmed by 5 bases and 7 bases, with 15 bases remaining between them.

The receptor's source is a man between 60 and 75 years old with active or convalescent COVID-19. The sample consisted of peripheral blood. J is TRBJ2-7 and V is TRBV7-2; weak D call: TRBD2 (6 bases). CDR3: CASSRIGGWEQYF. In nucleotides, the CDR3 is TGTGCCAGCAGCCGGATTGGGGGGTGGGAGCAGTACTTC.